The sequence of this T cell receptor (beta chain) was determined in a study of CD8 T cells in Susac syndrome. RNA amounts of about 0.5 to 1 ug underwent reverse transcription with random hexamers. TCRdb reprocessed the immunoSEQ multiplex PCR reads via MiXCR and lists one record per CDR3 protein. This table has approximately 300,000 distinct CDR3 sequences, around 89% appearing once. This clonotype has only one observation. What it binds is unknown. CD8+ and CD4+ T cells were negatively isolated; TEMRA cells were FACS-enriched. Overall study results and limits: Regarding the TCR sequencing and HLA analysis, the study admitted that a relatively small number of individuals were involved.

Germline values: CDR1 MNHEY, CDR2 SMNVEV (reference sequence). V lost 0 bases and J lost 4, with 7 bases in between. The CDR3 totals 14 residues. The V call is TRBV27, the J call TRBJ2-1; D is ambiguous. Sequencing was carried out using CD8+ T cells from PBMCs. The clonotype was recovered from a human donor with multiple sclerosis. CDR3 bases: TGTGCCAGCAGTTTATCGGTAGTTTACAATGAGCAGTTCTTC. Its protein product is CASSLSVVYNEQFF.